This T cell receptor beta chain comes out of a study of post-analysis software for immune sequencing data. The CDR3 consists of 14 residues. CDR1 is SGHRS, CDR2 YFSETQ, per germline. Trimming at V came to 4 bases and at J to 5 bases, leaving 5 bases not matched to a gene. Regarding the study as a whole: Higher frequency in patients than in controls was seen for about five TRBV segments, with TRBV5-6, TRBV5-1 and TRBV20-1 among them.

Details on this clonotype: Antigen: not known.

Tagging with unique molecular identifiers was a feature of the TCR beta cDNA libraries. T cells, roughly 0.85 to 10 million of them, yielded approximately 530,000 cDNA molecules. TCRdb called the PCR reads again in MiXCR, with one record for every CDR3 protein. This table holds hundreds of thousands of distinct CDR3 sequences, about 40% found once. The receptor comes from a girl aged 5-17 years with multiple sclerosis. The V gene is TRBV5-1, the J gene TRBJ1-2; 10 nucleotides line up with TRBD1. Sequencing input: blood. The CDR3 here is CASSGGDRGYGYTF. CDR3 DNA sequence: TGCGCCAGCAGCGGAGGGGACAGGGGTTATGGCTACACCTTC.